Sequencing of this T cell receptor (beta chain) was carried out in a study of cytomegalovirus exposure and HLA in healthy donors. Trimming removed 3 bases at V and 3 bases at J, with 8 bases between. Germline assignment: CDR1 MNHEY and CDR2 SMNVEV (reference sequence). CDR3 length: 13 amino acids. As to this clone: The antigen is undetermined.

Findings and caveats of the study: Most TCR beta V segments were productive about 87% or about 30% of the time in an earlier analysis. Equally common other TCR beta chains were less clonally expanded than HLA-associated ones, a later analysis found.

Both 60 Vbeta primers and 13 Jbeta primers went into the PCR. The assay was immunoSEQ multiplex PCR, and TCRdb's table has in-frame clones only and misses some. The sample totals roughly 50,000 clones. All donors participated as healthy donors of bone marrow. V and J are TRBV27 and TRBJ1-2; unclear D gene. The sequencing sample was made of PBMCs. The receptor comes from a woman aged 40 to 50 in good health and CMV-seronegative. CDR3 bases: TGTGCCAGCAGTTTCCAAGGAGACTATGGCTACACCTTC. Residues: CASSFQGDYGYTF.